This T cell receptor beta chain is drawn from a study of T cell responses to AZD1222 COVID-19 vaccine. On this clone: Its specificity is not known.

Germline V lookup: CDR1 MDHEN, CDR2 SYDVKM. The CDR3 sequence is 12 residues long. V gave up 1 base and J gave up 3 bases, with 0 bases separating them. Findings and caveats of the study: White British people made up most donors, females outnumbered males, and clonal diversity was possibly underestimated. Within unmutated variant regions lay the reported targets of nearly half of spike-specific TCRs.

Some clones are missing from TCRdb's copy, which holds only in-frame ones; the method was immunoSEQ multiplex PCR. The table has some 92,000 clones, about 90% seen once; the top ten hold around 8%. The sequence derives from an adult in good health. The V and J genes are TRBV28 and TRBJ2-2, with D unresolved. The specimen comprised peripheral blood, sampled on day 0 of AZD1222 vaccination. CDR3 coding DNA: TGTGCCAGCAGTTTATACACCGGGGAGCTGTTTTTT. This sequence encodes CASSLYTGELFF.